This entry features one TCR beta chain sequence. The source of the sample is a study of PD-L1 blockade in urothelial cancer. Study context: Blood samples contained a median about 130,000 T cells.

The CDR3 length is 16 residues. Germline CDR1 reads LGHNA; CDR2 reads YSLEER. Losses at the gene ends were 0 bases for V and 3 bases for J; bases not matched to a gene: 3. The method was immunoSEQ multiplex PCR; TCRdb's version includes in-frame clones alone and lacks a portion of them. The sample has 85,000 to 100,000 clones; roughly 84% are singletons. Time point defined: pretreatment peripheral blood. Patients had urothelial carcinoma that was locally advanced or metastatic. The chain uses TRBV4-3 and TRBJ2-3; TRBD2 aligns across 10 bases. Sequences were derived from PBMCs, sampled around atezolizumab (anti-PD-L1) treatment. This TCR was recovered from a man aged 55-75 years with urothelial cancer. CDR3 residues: CASSQDPSGGTDTQYF. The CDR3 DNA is TGCGCCAGCAGCCAAGACCCTAGCGGGGGAACAGATACGCAGTATTTT.